This T cell receptor beta chain is drawn from a study of regulatory T cells in long-lasting Graves disease. Germline-derived CDR1 and CDR2 are SQVTM and ANQGSEA. The CDR3 is 11 residues long. TCR beta libraries were built with iRepertoire HTBI primers and Arm-PCR of CDR3 regions. TCRdb independently ran MiXCR on the multiplex PCR reads; one entry per CDR3 protein. This sample has more than 400,000 distinct CDR3 sequences, with roughly 16% found just once. Time point noted: newly diagnosed GD, antithyroid drugs for less than 3 months. There was RNA extracted from PBMCs, and the TCR library was made from it. This clonotype was counted many times. The junction does not match germline at one end; this may be a read error. Separately, the same data were catalogued under a study of T cells in Graves' hyperthyroidism and ophthalmopathy.

This specimen was peripheral blood mononuclear cells (PBMCs), taken at new diagnosis, from a patient treated with antithyroid drugs. The chain uses TRBV29-1 and TRBJ2-7; 10 nucleotides align to TRBD2. The clonotype originates from a man aged 35 to 55 with Graves disease. The CDR3 bases are TGTGCGGGGCTAGCGGGAGTCGAGCAGTACTTC. Its protein is CAGLAGVEQYF.